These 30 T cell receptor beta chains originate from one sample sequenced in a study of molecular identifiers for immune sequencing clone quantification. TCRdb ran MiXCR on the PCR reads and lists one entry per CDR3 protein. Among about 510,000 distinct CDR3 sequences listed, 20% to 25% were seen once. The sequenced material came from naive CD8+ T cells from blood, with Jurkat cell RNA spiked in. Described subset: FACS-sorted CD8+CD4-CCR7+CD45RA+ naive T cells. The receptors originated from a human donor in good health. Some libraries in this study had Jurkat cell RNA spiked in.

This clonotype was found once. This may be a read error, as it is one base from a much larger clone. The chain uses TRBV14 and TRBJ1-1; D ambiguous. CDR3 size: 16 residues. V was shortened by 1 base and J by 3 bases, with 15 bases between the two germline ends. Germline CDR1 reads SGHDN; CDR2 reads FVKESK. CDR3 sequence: CASSQGWSPMDTEAFF. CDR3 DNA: TGTGCCAGCAGCCAAGGTTGGTCTCCAATGGACACTGAAGCTTTCTTT. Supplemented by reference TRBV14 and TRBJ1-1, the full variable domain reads EAGVTQFPSHSVIEKGQTVTLRCDPISGHDNLYWYRRVMGKEIKFLLHFVKESKQDESGMPNNRFLAERTGGTYSTLKVQPAELEDSGVYFCASSQGWSPMDTEAFFGQGTRLTVV.

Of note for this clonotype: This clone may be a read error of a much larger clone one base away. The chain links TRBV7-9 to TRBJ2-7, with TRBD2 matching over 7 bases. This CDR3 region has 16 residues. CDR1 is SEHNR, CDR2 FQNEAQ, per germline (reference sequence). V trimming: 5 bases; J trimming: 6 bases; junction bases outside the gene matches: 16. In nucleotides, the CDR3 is TGTGCCAGCAGCCCACCTAGCAAGGGAGGGCCGAGCGAGCAGTACTTC. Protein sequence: CASSPPSKGGPSEQYF.

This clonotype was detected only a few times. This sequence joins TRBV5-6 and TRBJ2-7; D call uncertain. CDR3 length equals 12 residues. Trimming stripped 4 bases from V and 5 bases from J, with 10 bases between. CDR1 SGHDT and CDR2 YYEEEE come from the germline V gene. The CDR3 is CASSGWEDEQYF. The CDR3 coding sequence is TGTGCCAGCAGCGGCTGGGAAGACGAGCAGTACTTC. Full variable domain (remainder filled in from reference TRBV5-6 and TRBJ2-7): DAGVTQSPTHLIKTRGQQVTLRCSPKSGHDTVSWYQQALGQGPQFIFQYYEEEERQRGNFPDRFSGHQFPNYSSELNVNALLLGDSALYLCASSGWEDEQYFGPGTRLTVT.

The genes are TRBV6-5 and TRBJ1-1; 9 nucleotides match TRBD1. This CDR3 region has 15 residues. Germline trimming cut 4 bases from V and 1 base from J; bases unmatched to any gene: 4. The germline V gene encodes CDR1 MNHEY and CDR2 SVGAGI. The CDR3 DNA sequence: TGTGCCAGCAGTTGGGACAGGGACGGGAACACTGAAGCTTTCTTT. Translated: CASSWDRDGNTEAFF.

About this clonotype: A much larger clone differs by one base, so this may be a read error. The CDR3 reads CASSCLTGRGTEAFF. The CDR3 coding sequence is TGTGCCAGCAGTTGCTTGACAGGGAGGGGCACTGAAGCTTTCTTT. The rearrangement joins TRBV6-5 to TRBJ1-1; TRBD1 aligns across 7 bases. Germline V gene lookup returns CDR1 MNHEY and CDR2 SVGAGI. The CDR3 totals 15 residues. Trimming at V came to 4 bases and at J to 4 bases, leaving 9 bases not matched to a gene.

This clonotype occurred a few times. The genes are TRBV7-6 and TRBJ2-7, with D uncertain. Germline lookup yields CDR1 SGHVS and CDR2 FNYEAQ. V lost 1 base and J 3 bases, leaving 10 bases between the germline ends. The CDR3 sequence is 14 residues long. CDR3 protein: CASSLGVGYYEQYF. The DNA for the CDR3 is TGTGCCAGCAGCTTAGGAGTCGGGTACTACGAGCAGTACTTC.

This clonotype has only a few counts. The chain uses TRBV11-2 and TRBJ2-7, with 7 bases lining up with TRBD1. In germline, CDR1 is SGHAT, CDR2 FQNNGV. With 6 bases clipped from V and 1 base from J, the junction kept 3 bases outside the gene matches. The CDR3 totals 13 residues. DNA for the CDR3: TGTGCCAGCAGTAAGGGACAGTCCTACGAGCAGTACTTC. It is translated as CASSKGQSYEQYF.

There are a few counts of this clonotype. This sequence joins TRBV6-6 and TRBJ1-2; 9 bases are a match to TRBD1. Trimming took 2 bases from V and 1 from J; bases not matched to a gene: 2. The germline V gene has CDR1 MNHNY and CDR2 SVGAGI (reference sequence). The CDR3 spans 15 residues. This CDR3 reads CASSYGTGNNYGYTF. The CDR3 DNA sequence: TGTGCCAGCAGTTACGGGACAGGGAATAACTATGGCTACACCTTC.

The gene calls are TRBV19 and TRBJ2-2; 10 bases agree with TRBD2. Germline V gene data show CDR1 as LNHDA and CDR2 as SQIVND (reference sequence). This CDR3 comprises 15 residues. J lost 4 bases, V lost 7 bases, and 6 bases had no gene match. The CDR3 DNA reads TGTGCCAGTACTCCTAGCGGGGGCCGCACCGGGGAGCTGTTTTTT. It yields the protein CASTPSGGRTGELFF.

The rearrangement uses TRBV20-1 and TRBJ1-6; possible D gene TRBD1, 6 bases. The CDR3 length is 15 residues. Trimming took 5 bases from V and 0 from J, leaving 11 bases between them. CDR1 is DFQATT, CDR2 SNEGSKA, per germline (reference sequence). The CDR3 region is CSAPDRSSYNSPLHF. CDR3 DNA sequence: TGCAGTGCTCCTGACAGGAGCTCCTATAATTCACCCCTCCACTTT.

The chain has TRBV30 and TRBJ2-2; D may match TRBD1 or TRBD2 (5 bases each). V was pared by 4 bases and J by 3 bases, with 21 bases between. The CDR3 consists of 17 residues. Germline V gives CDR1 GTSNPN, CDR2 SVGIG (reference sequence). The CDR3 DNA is TGTGCCTGGAACGGGGCCGGGGTTCGGGTGGACACCGGGGAGCTGTTTTTT. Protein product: CAWNGAGVRVDTGELFF. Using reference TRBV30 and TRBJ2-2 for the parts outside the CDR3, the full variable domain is SQTIHQWPATLVQPVGSPLSLECTVEGTSNPNLYWYRQAAGRGLQLLFYSVGIGQISSEVPQNLSASRPQDRQFILSSKKLLLSDSGFYLCAWNGAGVRVDTGELFFGEGSRLTVL.

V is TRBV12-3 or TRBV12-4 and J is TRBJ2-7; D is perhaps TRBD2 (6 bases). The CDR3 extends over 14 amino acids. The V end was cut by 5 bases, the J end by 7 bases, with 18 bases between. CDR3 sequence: CASSPPTSLWEQYF. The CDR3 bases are TGTGCCAGCAGTCCCCCGACTAGTCTTTGGGAGCAGTACTTC.

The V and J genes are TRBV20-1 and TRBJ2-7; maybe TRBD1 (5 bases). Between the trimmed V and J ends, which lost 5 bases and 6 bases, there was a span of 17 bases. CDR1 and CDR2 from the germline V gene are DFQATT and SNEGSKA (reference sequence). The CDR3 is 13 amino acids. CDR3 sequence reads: CSAPRPIDSEQYF. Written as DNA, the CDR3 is TGCAGTGCTCCCCGCCCCATTGACAGCGAGCAGTACTTC.

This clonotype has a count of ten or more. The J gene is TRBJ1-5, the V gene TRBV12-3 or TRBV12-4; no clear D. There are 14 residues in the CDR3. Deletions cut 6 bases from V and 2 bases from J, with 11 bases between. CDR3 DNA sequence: TGTGCCAGCAGCGATGCGAGGGGCAATCAGCCCCAGCATTTT. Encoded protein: CASSDARGNQPQHF.

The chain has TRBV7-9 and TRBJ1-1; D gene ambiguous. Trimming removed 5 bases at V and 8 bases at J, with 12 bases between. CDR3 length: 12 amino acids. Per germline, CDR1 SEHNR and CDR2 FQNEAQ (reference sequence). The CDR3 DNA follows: TGTGCCAGCAGCACATTTGGTTCGGAAGCTTTCTTT. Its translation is CASSTFGSEAFF.

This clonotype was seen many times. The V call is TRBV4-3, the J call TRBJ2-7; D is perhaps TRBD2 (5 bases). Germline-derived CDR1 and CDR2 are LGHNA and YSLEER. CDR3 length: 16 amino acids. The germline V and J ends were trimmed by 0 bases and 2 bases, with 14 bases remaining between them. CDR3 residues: CASSQDSVGPTYEQYF. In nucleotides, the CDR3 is TGCGCCAGCAGCCAAGATAGCGTCGGGCCCACCTACGAGCAGTACTTC.

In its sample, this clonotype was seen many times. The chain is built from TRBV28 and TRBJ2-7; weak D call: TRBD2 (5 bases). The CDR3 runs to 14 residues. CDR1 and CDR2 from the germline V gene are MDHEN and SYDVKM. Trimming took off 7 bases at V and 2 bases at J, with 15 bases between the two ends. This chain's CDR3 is CASTPGLAAYEQYF. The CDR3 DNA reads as TGTGCCAGCACCCCAGGACTGGCTGCCTACGAGCAGTACTTC.

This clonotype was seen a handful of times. The DNA of the CDR3 is TGCAGTGCTAGATTTCCGCAGGGGGCGATCGAGCAGTACTTC. It translates to CSARFPQGAIEQYF. The V gene is TRBV20-1, the J gene TRBJ2-7, with TRBD1 matching over 8 bases. CDR1 and CDR2 from the germline V gene are DFQATT and SNEGSKA (reference sequence). After removal of 2 bases from V and 6 bases from J, the junction contained 9 bases not matched to a gene. CDR3 length: 14 amino acids.

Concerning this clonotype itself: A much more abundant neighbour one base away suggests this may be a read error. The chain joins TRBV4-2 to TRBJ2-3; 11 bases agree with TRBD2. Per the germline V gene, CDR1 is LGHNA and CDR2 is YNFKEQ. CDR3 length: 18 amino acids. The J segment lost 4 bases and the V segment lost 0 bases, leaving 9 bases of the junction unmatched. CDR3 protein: CASSQDLSGRADADTQYF. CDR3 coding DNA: TGTGCCAGCAGCCAAGATCTTAGCGGGAGGGCCGACGCAGATACGCAGTATTTT.

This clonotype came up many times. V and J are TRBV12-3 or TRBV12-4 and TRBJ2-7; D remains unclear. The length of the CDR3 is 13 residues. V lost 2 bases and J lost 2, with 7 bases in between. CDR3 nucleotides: TGTGCCAGCAGTTTACAGAGCCCCTACGAGCAGTACTTC. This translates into CASSLQSPYEQYF.

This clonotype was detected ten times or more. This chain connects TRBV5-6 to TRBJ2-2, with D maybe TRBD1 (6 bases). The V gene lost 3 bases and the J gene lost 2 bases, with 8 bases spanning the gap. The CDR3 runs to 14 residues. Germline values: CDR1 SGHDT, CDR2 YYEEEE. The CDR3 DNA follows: TGTGCCAGCAGCTGGACAGAAAACACCGGGGAGCTGTTTTTT. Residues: CASSWTENTGELFF.

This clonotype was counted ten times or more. The CDR3 DNA sequence: TGTGCCATCAGTGAGTCCCCGGATCGGGTCTACGAGCAGTACTTC. It codes for CAISESPDRVYEQYF. The rearrangement joins TRBV10-3 to TRBJ2-7, with unresolved D. The CDR3 is 15 residues long. Trimming removed 0 bases from V and 3 bases from J, with 12 bases in between. Per germline, CDR1 ENHRY and CDR2 SYGVKD.

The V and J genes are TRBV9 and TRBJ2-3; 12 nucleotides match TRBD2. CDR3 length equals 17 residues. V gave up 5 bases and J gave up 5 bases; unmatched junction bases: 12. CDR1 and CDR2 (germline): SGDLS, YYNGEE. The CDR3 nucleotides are TGTGCCAGCAGTCCTAATCTAGCGGGGGGGCCGAAAGATACGCAGTATTTT. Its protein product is CASSPNLAGGPKDTQYF.

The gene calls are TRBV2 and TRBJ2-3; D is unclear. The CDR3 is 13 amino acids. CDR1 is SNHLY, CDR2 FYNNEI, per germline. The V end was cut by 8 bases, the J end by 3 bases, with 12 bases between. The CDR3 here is CASLGGPTDTQYF. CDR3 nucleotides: TGTGCCAGCCTAGGTGGGCCGACAGATACGCAGTATTTT.

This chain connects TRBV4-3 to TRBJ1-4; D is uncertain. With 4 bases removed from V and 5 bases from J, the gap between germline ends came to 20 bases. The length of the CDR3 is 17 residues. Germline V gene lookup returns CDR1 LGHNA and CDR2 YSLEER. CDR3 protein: CASSRNLPIDVNEKLFF. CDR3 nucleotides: TGCGCCAGCAGCCGAAACCTACCGATCGACGTAAATGAAAAACTGTTTTTT.

CDR3 nucleotides: TGTGCCAGCAGCCCCCGGGGCTATAGCTATACAAGCAATGAGCAGTTCTTC. Its translation is CASSPRGYSYTSNEQFF. The chain recombines TRBV9 with TRBJ2-1; TRBD1 or TRBD2 may be the D gene (5 bases each). The CDR3 length is 17 residues. Germline CDR1 and CDR2: SGDLS and YYNGEE. Trimming cost V 4 bases and J 6 bases, with 23 bases left between them.

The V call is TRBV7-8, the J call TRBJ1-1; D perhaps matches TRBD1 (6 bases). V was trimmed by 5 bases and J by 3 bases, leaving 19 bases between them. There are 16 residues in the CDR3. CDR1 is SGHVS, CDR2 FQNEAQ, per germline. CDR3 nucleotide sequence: TGTGCCAGCAGCCCCTGGACAGAGCCTATGGACACTGAAGCTTTCTTT. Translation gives CASSPWTEPMDTEAFF.

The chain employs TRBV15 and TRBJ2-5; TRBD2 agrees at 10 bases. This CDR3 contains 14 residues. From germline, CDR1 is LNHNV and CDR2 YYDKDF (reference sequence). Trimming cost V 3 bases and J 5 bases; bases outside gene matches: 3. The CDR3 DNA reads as TGTGCCACCAGCAGCGCTAGCGGGAGTGAGACCCAGTACTTC. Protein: CATSSASGSETQYF. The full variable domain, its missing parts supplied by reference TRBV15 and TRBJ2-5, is DAMVIQNPRYQVTQFGKPVTLSCSQTLNHNVMYWYQQKSSQAPKLLFHYYDKDFNNEADTPDNFQSRRPNTSFCFLDIRSPGLGDTAMYLCATSSASGSETQYFGPGTRLLVL.

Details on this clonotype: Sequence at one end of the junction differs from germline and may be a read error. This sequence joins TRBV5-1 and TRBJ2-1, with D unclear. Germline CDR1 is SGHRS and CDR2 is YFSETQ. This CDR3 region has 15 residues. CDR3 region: CASSPEQRVYNEQLF. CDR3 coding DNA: TGCGCCAGCAGCCCGGAACAGCGAGTTTACAATGAGCAGCTCTTC. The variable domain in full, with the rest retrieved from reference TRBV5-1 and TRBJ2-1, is KAGVTQTPRYLIKTRGQQVTLSCSPISGHRSVSWYQQTPGQGLQFLFEYFSETQRNKGNFPGRFSGRQFSNSRSEMNVSTLELGDSALYLCASSPEQRVYNEQLFGPGTRLTVL.

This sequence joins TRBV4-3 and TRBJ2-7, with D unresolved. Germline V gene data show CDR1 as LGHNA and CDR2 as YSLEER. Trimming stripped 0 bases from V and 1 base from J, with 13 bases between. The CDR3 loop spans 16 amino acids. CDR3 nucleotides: TGCGCCAGCAGCCAAGAGGTTGGCGGCGCGTCCTACGAGCAGTACTTC. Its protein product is CASSQEVGGASYEQYF.